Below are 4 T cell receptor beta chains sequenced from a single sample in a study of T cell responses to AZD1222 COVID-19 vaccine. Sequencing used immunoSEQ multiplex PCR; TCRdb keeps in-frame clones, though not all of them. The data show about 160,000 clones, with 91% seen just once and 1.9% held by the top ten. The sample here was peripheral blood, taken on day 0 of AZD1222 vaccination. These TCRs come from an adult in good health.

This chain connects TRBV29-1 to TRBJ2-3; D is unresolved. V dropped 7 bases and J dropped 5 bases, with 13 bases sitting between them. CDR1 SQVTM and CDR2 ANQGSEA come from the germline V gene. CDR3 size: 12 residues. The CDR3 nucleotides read TGCAGCGCTAAGATACCGGGAGATACGCAGTATTTT. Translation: CSAKIPGDTQYF.

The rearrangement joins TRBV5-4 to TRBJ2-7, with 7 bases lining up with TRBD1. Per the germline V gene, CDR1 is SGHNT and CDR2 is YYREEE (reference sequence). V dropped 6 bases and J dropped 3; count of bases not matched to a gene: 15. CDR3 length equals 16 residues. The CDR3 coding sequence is TGTGCCAGCAACCCCATACCGGGACAGTTAGACTACGAGCAGTACTTC. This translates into CASNPIPGQLDYEQYF.

CDR3 residues: CASSLKYSNQPQHF. CDR3 nucleotide sequence: TGTGCCAGCAGCTTAAAATATAGCAATCAGCCCCAGCATTTT. The chain carries TRBV5-6 and TRBJ1-5; no definite D call. Germline V gene data show CDR1 as SGHDT and CDR2 as YYEEEE. The CDR3 covers 14 residues. V shed 2 bases and J shed 0 bases, with 6 bases lying between them.

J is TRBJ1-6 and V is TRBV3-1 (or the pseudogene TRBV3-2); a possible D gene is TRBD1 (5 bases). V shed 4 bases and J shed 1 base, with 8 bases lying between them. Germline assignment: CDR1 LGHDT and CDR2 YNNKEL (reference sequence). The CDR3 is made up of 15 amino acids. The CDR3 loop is CASSPTGSYNSPLHF. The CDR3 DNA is TGTGCCAGCAGCCCAACAGGTTCCTATAATTCACCCCTCCACTTT.